The 12 T cell receptor beta chains reported below all come from one sample, sequenced in a study of blood T cell repertoires in COVID-19. Generated by immunoSEQ multiplex PCR, the TCRdb table keeps only in-frame clones and is missing some. The sample lists about 290,000 clones; around 90% were seen once. Sequenced: peripheral blood. The source is a woman between 35 and 50 years old who had recovered from COVID-19.

The rearrangement uses TRBV7-9 and TRBJ2-5, with TRBD2 identical over 7 bases. CDR3 length: 16 amino acids. V shed 0 bases and J 2 bases; nucleotides not matched to a gene: 6. The germline V gene has CDR1 SEHNR and CDR2 FQNEAQ (reference sequence). The CDR3 bases are TGTGCCAGCAGCTTAGCGGGCTTAGCGGGTCAAGAGACCCAGTACTTC. Translation gives CASSLAGLAGQETQYF. Combining the CDR3 with reference TRBV7-9 and TRBJ2-5 gives the whole variable domain DTGVSQNPRHKITKRGQNVTFRCDPISEHNRLYWYRQTLGQGPEFLTYFQNEAQLEKSRLLSDRFSAERPKGSFSTLEIQRTEQGDSAMYLCASSLAGLAGQETQYFGPGTRLLVL.

This chain joins TRBV5-8 and TRBJ1-5, with D perhaps TRBD1 (5 bases). Trimming stripped 5 bases from V and 4 bases from J, with 13 bases between. The CDR3 runs 14 residues. Per the germline V gene, CDR1 is SGHTS and CDR2 is YDEGEE. The CDR3 region is CASSMWGTNQPQHF. Here the CDR3 DNA reads TGTGCCAGCAGTATGTGGGGGACTAATCAGCCCCAGCATTTT. Full variable domain (remainder filled in from reference TRBV5-8 and TRBJ1-5): EAGVTQSPTHLIKTRGQQATLRCSPISGHTSVYWYQQALGLGLQFLLWYDEGEERNRGNFPPRFSGRQFPNYSSELNVNALELEDSALYLCASSMWGTNQPQHFGDGTRLSIL.

The chain has TRBV18 and TRBJ1-1; maybe TRBD1 (6 bases). Per germline, CDR1 KGHSH and CDR2 LQKENI. The CDR3 contains 18 residues. Trimming cost V 3 bases and J 0 bases, with 20 bases left between them. The CDR3: CASSPLSTRGLMNTEAFF. CDR3 DNA sequence: TGTGCCAGCTCACCCCTCTCGACCAGGGGATTGATGAACACTGAAGCTTTCTTT.

The gene calls are TRBV5-1 and TRBJ2-3; 12 nucleotides match TRBD2. The CDR3 contains 17 residues. V trimming: 0 bases; J trimming: 3 bases; junction bases outside the gene matches: 5. In germline, CDR1 is SGHRS, CDR2 YFSETQ. CDR3 sequence reads: CASSLGTSGGSTDTQYF. The CDR3 region has the DNA TGCGCCAGCAGCTTGGGTACTAGCGGGGGGAGTACAGATACGCAGTATTTT.

The rearrangement joins TRBV9 to TRBJ2-3; D is possibly TRBD2 (5 bases). The CDR3 loop spans 15 amino acids. Germline CDR1 is SGDLS and CDR2 is YYNGEE. The germline V and J ends were trimmed by 3 bases and 2 bases, with 13 bases remaining between them. The chain's CDR3 is CASSGPGNPTDTQYF. The CDR3 nucleotides are TGTGCCAGCAGCGGACCCGGGAATCCCACAGATACGCAGTATTTT. The entire variable domain, with the rest obtained from reference TRBV9 and TRBJ2-3, is as follows: DSGVTQTPKHLITATGQRVTLRCSPRSGDLSVYWYQQSLDQGLQFLIQYYNGEERAKGNILERFSAQQFPDLHSELNLSSLELGDSALYFCASSGPGNPTDTQYFGPGTRLTVL.

The V gene is TRBV21-1, the J gene TRBJ2-6; the D call TRBD1 from the table was never checked on the DNA. TRBV21-1 is classified as a pseudogene. This CDR3 has 20 amino acids. CDR3 DNA: TGTGCCAGCAGCGCACAAGGACAGGGGCTCCTTTTTTCTGGGGCCAACGTCCTGACTTTC. It codes for CASSAQGQGLLFSGANVLTF.

The rearrangement joins TRBV2 to TRBJ1-1, with 9 bases aligning to TRBD1. With V trimmed by 9 bases and J by 4 bases, 12 bases remained unmatched. Germline V lookup: CDR1 SNHLY, CDR2 FYNNEI. The length of the CDR3 is 15 residues. The CDR3 sequence: CAREQGAIGGTEAFF. CDR3 DNA: TGTGCCAGAGAACAGGGGGCGATCGGTGGCACTGAAGCTTTCTTT.

The chain couples TRBV6-6 to TRBJ2-1; possible D gene TRBD1, 5 bases. The V and J ends lost 0 bases and 7 bases respectively, with 16 bases between them. This CDR3 is 16 amino acids long. CDR1 and CDR2 (germline): MNHNY, SVGAGI (reference sequence). CDR3 region: CASSYSMVSRENEQFF. The CDR3, as DNA: TGTGCCAGCAGTTACTCGATGGTTAGCAGGGAAAATGAGCAGTTCTTC.

This chain connects TRBV28 to TRBJ2-7; 9 nucleotides match TRBD1. Losses at the gene ends were 7 bases for V and 6 bases for J; bases not matched to a gene: 10. This CDR3 comprises 14 residues. Germline lookup yields CDR1 MDHEN and CDR2 SYDVKM. The DNA of the CDR3 is TGTGCCAGCACCACTCAGACAGGGGGATTCGAGCAGTACTTC. Amino acids: CASTTQTGGFEQYF.

The gene calls are TRBV4-1 and TRBJ1-1, with a tentative D call TRBD1 (6 bases). Between the trimmed V and J ends, which lost 3 bases and 1 base, there was a span of 15 bases. Germline assignment: CDR1 MGHRA and CDR2 YSYEKL. The CDR3 totals 16 residues. DNA of the CDR3: TGCGCCAGCAGCCACCGTGGCTTGGACAGGAACACTGAAGCTTTCTTT. Its protein product is CASSHRGLDRNTEAFF.

V and J are TRBV7-9 and TRBJ2-5; tentative D call: TRBD2 (6 bases). The CDR3 covers 17 residues. The V gene lost 4 bases and the J gene lost 3 bases, with 21 bases spanning the gap. Germline CDR1 is SEHNR and CDR2 is FQNEAQ (reference sequence). CDR3: CASSSTGSSGPEETQYF. CDR3 in DNA: TGTGCCAGCAGCTCTACCGGGTCGAGCGGGCCAGAAGAGACCCAGTACTTC.

This sequence joins TRBV5-6 and TRBJ1-1; D remains ambiguous. Germline loops: CDR1 SGHDT, CDR2 YYEEEE. The CDR3 consists of 14 residues. V lost 1 base and J 4 bases, leaving 11 bases between the germline ends. CDR3 in DNA: TGTGCCAGCAGCTTGTGGGCCCGGGGCACTGAAGCTTTCTTT. This encodes CASSLWARGTEAFF.